A selection of T cell receptor beta chains follows, all from one sample in a study of high-grade serous ovarian cancer treatment subgroups. The method was immunoSEQ multiplex PCR; TCRdb's version includes in-frame clones alone and lacks a portion of them. The data hold roughly 29,000 clones, with about 86% observed a single time. The specimen sequenced was tumor tissue. The receptors derive from a human donor with high-grade serous ovarian cancer. Both conserved end residues are part of each CDR3. D genes are given only for firm matches. Some rows have no size entry. The others give once, few or many, or a class for an expanded clone.

clone_size	v_call	j_call	d_call	cdr3_aa	cdr3_nt
-	TRBV5-8	TRBJ2-1	-	CASSSLLASSYNEQFF	TGTGCCAGCAGCTCGCTACTAGCCAGCTCCTACAATGAGCAGTTCTTC
few	TRBV18	TRBJ2-3	-	CASSPQDTQYF	TGTGCCAGCTCACCACAGGATACGCAGTATTTT
once	TRBV21-1	TRBJ2-5	-	CASSKARLGQETQYF	TGTGCCAGCAGCAAAGCGCGGTTGGGGCAAGAGACCCAGTACTTC
-	TRBV7-2	TRBJ1-6	-	CASSLYRDSPLHF	TGTGCCAGCAGCTTATACAGGGATTCACCCCTCCACTTT
-	TRBV29-1	TRBJ2-7	-	CSVEELTGFSYEQYF	TGCAGCGTCGAGGAGCTAACAGGGTTCTCCTACGAGCAGTACTTC
few	TRBV19	TRBJ1-2	-	CASRETGRNYGYTF	TGTGCCAGTAGAGAGACAGGTCGAAACTATGGCTACACCTTC
-	TRBV15	TRBJ2-1	-	CATSRDRIPNEQFF	TGTGCCACCAGCAGAGATCGGATACCCAATGAGCAGTTCTTC
-	TRBV5-1	TRBJ2-7	TRBD1	CASIPDPGGINEQYF	TGCGCCAGCATCCCAGACCCAGGGGGCATCAACGAGCAGTACTTC
once	TRBV7-9	TRBJ2-1	TRBD1	CASSLGQGARNEQFF	TGTGCCAGCAGCTTAGGGCAGGGGGCTCGAAATGAGCAGTTCTTC
-	TRBV13	TRBJ1-5	-	CASSLGPGRANQPQHF	TGTGCCAGCAGCTTAGGACCGGGGAGAGCCAATCAGCCCCAGCATTTT
-	TRBV5-4	TRBJ2-3	-	CASSGRDFDTQYF	TGTGCCAGCAGCGGGCGGGATTTCGATACGCAGTATTTT
-	TRBV5-1	TRBJ2-1	TRBD2	CASSLGAGEAHNEQFF	TGCGCCAGCAGCTTGGGAGCGGGAGAGGCCCACAATGAGCAGTTCTTC
-	TRBV2	TRBJ1-1	-	CASSAVRGGHTEAFF	TGTGCCAGCAGTGCCGTTAGGGGTGGGCACACTGAAGCTTTCTTT
-	TRBV19	TRBJ2-1	-	CASWGGQVGNEQFF	TGTGCCAGTTGGGGGGGCCAGGTTGGTAATGAGCAGTTCTTC
-	TRBV28	TRBJ1-5	TRBD1	CASGQGQAEQPQHF	TGTGCCAGCGGCCAGGGACAGGCGGAACAGCCCCAGCATTTT
once	TRBV28	TRBJ2-1	TRBD2	CASSIALGLVNFF	TGTGCCAGCAGTATCGCTCTGGGACTAGTCAACTTCTTC
once	TRBV19	TRBJ1-1	TRBD1	CASSTRDRGRTEAFF	TGTGCCAGTAGTACCCGGGACAGGGGGCGAACTGAAGCTTTCTTT
-	TRBV11-1	TRBJ2-1	TRBD1	CASSLTPDRANEQFF	TGTGCCAGCAGCTTAACCCCGGACAGGGCTAATGAGCAGTTCTTC
-	TRBV7-8	TRBJ1-3	TRBD1	CASSSGQIMRNTIYF	TGTGCCAGCAGCTCGGGACAGATCATGCGAAACACCATATATTTT
-	TRBV6-5	TRBJ1-4	TRBD1	CASSPQGMDEKLFF	TGTGCCAGCAGCCCACAGGGGATGGATGAAAAACTGTTTTTT
-	TRBV12-5	TRBJ2-4	-	CASGLPIRAPQTNIQYF	TGTGCTAGTGGTCTACCAATCCGGGCCCCTCAAACAAACATTCAGTACTTC
once	TRBV6-1	TRBJ1-1	-	CASKRGENTEAFF	TGTGCCAGCAAACGGGGCGAGAACACTGAAGCTTTCTTT
-	TRBV28	TRBJ2-7	-	CASSTRDKPQPPYYEQYF	TGTGCCAGCAGCACCCGGGACAAGCCCCAACCCCCCTACTACGAGCAGTACTTC
-	TRBV5-1	TRBJ2-5	TRBD2	CASSRAGSGETQYF	TGCGCCAGCAGCAGAGCGGGGAGTGGGGAGACCCAGTACTTC
-	TRBV11-3	TRBJ2-7	-	CASSLDHGVSYEQYF	TGTGCCAGCAGCTTAGATCATGGGGTTTCCTACGAGCAGTACTTC
-	TRBV2	TRBJ2-7	TRBD1	CASSPGQGSYEQYF	TGTGCCAGCAGTCCGGGACAGGGTTCCTACGAGCAGTACTTC
-	TRBV28	TRBJ2-3	TRBD1	CASSRPGQGEDTQYF	TGTGCCAGCAGCCGCCCCGGACAGGGAGAAGATACGCAGTATTTT
-	TRBV30	TRBJ2-3	-	CAWSAGPDTQYF	TGTGCCTGGAGTGCGGGCCCAGATACGCAGTATTTT
once	TRBV12-5	TRBJ2-5	-	CASGLRPGGQETQYF	TGTGCTAGTGGTTTGCGTCCCGGAGGCCAAGAGACCCAGTACTTC
few	TRBV6-5	TRBJ1-3	-	CASSPDLSGNTIYF	TGTGCCAGCAGCCCTGATCTCTCTGGAAACACCATATATTTT
-	TRBV7-9	TRBJ2-1	TRBD2	CASSLGLTGLAEDNEQFF	TGTGCCAGCAGCTTAGGTCTCACGGGACTAGCGGAAGACAATGAGCAGTTCTTC
few	TRBV19	TRBJ1-1	TRBD1	CASTTDRLNTEAFF	TGTGCCAGTACTACGGACAGGCTAAACACTGAAGCTTTCTTT
-	TRBV5-5	TRBJ2-7	-	CASIREYRGTYEQYF	TGTGCCAGCATCAGGGAATATAGGGGTACCTACGAGCAGTACTTC
-	TRBV19	TRBJ1-1	-	CASSLTGLTEAFF	TGTGCCAGTAGTCTCACAGGGTTGACTGAAGCTTTCTTT
-	TRBV19	TRBJ1-5	TRBD1	CASSNTDRGYQPQHF	TGTGCCAGTAGCAATACAGACAGGGGGTATCAGCCCCAGCATTTT
-	TRBV5-1	TRBJ1-3	-	CASRPQAASGNTIYF	TGCGCCAGCCGGCCACAAGCAGCCTCTGGAAACACCATATATTTT
-	TRBV30	TRBJ2-7	-	CACLSGQNEQYF	TGTGCCTGCCTCTCAGGGCAAAACGAGCAGTACTTC
-	TRBV7-9	TRBJ2-7	-	CASSSLAGTTYEQYF	TGTGCCAGCAGCTCCTTGGCCGGGACAACCTACGAGCAGTACTTC
-	TRBV19	TRBJ2-5	TRBD1	CASLSPGTGMAGEGETQYF	TGTGCCAGCTTGAGTCCCGGGACAGGGATGGCGGGAGAAGGCGAGACCCAGTACTTC
-	TRBV7-8	TRBJ1-5	-	CASSLRHPNQPQHF	TGTGCCAGCAGCTTAAGACACCCCAATCAGCCCCAGCATTTT
-	TRBV7-9	TRBJ1-2	-	CASSFPQGGASYGYTF	TGTGCCAGCAGCTTTCCCCAGGGAGGGGCAAGCTATGGCTACACCTTC
-	TRBV7-9	TRBJ2-2	-	CASPGPGELFF	TGTGCCAGCCCCGGCCCCGGGGAGCTGTTTTTT
-	TRBV29-1	TRBJ2-5	TRBD1	CSVGGGQSHQETQYF	TGCAGCGTTGGTGGGGGACAGAGCCACCAAGAGACCCAGTACTTC